The rows below give T cell receptor beta chains drawn from one sample of a study of control samples from healthy donors and cancer patients. Repertoires were generated with immunoSEQ multiplex PCR, while TCRdb's copy carries only in-frame clones and drops some. This sample carries 150,000 to 200,000 clones, roughly 92% of them seen once, and the ten largest clones take about 1.4%. Sequenced: blood. These receptors came from a man aged 30 to 39 in good health. The CDR3 runs from the conserved cysteine through the conserved F or W. D genes are given only for firm matches. Clone size, where shown, is once, few, many, or a class for clones that have expanded.

j_call | clone_size | v_call | d_call | cdr3_nt | cdr3_aa
TRBJ1-1 | - | TRBV10-3 | - | TGTGCCATCAGTGAGGGGCCGTCAGGGACAACCTTT | CAISEGPSGTTF
TRBJ1-5 | - | TRBV27 | - | TGTGCCAGCGCTCCGGGGGGTCGGAGTCAGCCCCAGCATTTT | CASAPGGRSQPQHF
TRBJ2-2 | - | TRBV7-8 | TRBD2 | TGTGCCAGCAGCGGGGGGGGGAACACCGGGGAGCTGTTTTTT | CASSGGGNTGELFF
TRBJ1-2 | once | TRBV21-1 | - | TGTGCCCCCGGACGCAGGACCTATGGCTACACCTTC | CAPGRRTYGYTF
TRBJ2-2 | - | TRBV18 | - | TGTGCCAGCTCACCACCGGCAGGGGATAGCGGGGAGCTGTTTTTT | CASSPPAGDSGELFF
TRBJ1-6 | - | TRBV25-1 | - | TGTGCCAGCAGTGGTCTCGGCTCCGGGGGTTCACCCCTCCACTTT | CASSGLGSGGSPLHF
TRBJ2-5 | - | TRBV9 | - | TGTGCCAGCAGCGTAGATGGATGGGAGACCCAGTACTTC | CASSVDGWETQYF
TRBJ1-1 | few | TRBV4-3 | - | TGCGCCAGCAGCCAAGGGGACACCATGAACACTGAAGCTTTCTTT | CASSQGDTMNTEAFF
TRBJ2-2 | - | TRBV21-1 | - | TGTGCCAGCATCTCCAATGGGGACAGGAGGGGGTGGAGAAAGACCGGGGAGCTGTTTTTT | CASISNGDRRGWRKTGELFF
TRBJ1-1 | - | TRBV25-1 | TRBD1 | TGTGCCAGCATTTCGAGGGGGCCGGGAACTGAAGCTTTCTTT | CASISRGPGTEAFF
TRBJ1-5 | - | TRBV6-6 | - | TGTGCCAGCAGTTACATGGGGAGCAATCAGCCCCAGCATTTT | CASSYMGSNQPQHF
TRBJ1-2 | - | TRBV4-1 | - | TGCGCCAGCAGCCAAGGTTCCACGAACAGGGCGCTGAGGTATGGCTACACCTTC | CASSQGSTNRALRYGYTF
TRBJ1-3 | once | TRBV6-1 | - | TGTGCCAGCAGTGAAGCGCTTATGGGAAACACCATATATTTT | CASSEALMGNTIYF
TRBJ2-5 | - | TRBV28 | TRBD2 | TGTGCCAGCAGTCCCACTAGCGGGAGGATCAGCGCAGAGACCCAGTACTTC | CASSPTSGRISAETQYF
TRBJ1-2 | - | TRBV14 | TRBD1 | TGTGCCAGCAGCCCGGACAGGGGAATCATCTATGGCTACACCTTC | CASSPDRGIIYGYTF
TRBJ1-5 | - | TRBV30 | - | TGTGCCTGGAGTCTTGGGGGTAATCAGCCCCAGCATTTT | CAWSLGGNQPQHF
TRBJ2-2 | medium-sized | TRBV5-6 | - | TGTGCCAGCAGCTTACAGAACACCGGGGAGCTGTTTTTT | CASSLQNTGELFF